Below are 10 T cell receptor beta chains sequenced from a single sample in a study of beta chain features in type 1 diabetes. The antigens these receptors bind are not known. Findings and limits, study-wide: Shorter TCRB CDR3s, moderately but significantly so, were found in Type 1 diabetes patients in all four CD4+ subsets.

Every bit of the isolated RNA underwent reverse transcription, so sequencing read expressed TCRB transcripts. Clones were read by immunoSEQ multiplex PCR, and TCRdb kept only the in-frame ones, dropping some. The sample includes about 160,000 clones, around 8% of them seen just once. The sample comprised central memory CD4+ T cells from blood. The receptor set was obtained from a middle-aged woman with type 1 diabetes.

There are a few counts of this clone. The V call is TRBV7-9, the J call TRBJ2-5; 10 bases align to TRBD2. The ends lost 5 bases at V and 1 base at J; junction bases unmatched: 16. The CDR3 is 19 amino acids. The V gene's germline CDR1 is SEHNR and CDR2 FQNEAQ (reference sequence). In nucleotides, the CDR3 is TGTGCCAGCAGCCCTACGGCGGGCCAGAGGACTAGCGGCCAAGAGACCCAGTACTTC. It yields the protein CASSPTAGQRTSGQETQYF.

The sample holds many counts of this clone. The V call is TRBV28, the J call TRBJ1-6; D may be TRBD1 (6 bases). Per the germline V gene, CDR1 is MDHEN and CDR2 is SYDVKM. The CDR3 is 13 residues long. Trimming shortened V by 9 bases and J by 9 bases, and 15 bases separated the two germline ends. CDR3 protein: CASLDSNPSPLHF. The CDR3 bases are TGTGCCAGTTTGGACAGCAATCCTTCACCCCTCCACTTT.

The genes are TRBV7-2 and TRBJ2-3; D is unresolved. Trimming took 8 bases from V and 3 from J, leaving 9 bases between them. The CDR3 covers 12 residues. Germline assignment: CDR1 SGHTA and CDR2 FQGNSA. CDR3 bases: TGTGCCAGCCGTGCGCGAACAGATACGCAGTATTTT. Residues: CASRARTDTQYF.

CDR3 loop: CASSRDRGFYEQYF. CDR3 nucleotide sequence: TGTGCCAGCAGCCGGGACAGGGGATTCTACGAGCAGTACTTC. The chain links TRBV25-1 to TRBJ2-7; 10 bases are a match to TRBD1. Germline values: CDR1 MGHDK, CDR2 SYGVNS. The V and J ends lost 6 bases and 3 bases, in that order; junction bases with no gene match: 5. CDR3 length: 14 amino acids.

V gene TRBV11-2 combines with J gene TRBJ1-1, with unresolved D. Trimming took 1 base from V and 1 from J, leaving 10 bases between them. CDR1 is SGHAT, CDR2 FQNNGV, per germline. CDR3 length equals 15 residues. CDR3 residues: CASSLVQAENTEAFF. The CDR3 DNA follows: TGTGCCAGCAGCTTAGTCCAGGCCGAGAACACTGAAGCTTTCTTT.

With regard to this clone: One end of the junction is discordant with germline, which a read error may explain. The gene calls are TRBV5-4 and TRBJ2-7; 9 bases match TRBD2. Germline CDR1 SGHNT, CDR2 YYREEE (reference sequence). The CDR3 runs 12 residues. The CDR3 DNA reads as TGTGCCAGCAGCTTGGAGCGGGAGGACAAGAACTTC. It codes for CASSLEREDKNF.

The chain combines TRBV10-2 with TRBJ1-5; D remains ambiguous. Trimming removed 1 base from V and 6 bases from J, with 4 bases in between. CDR3 size: 12 residues. Per germline, CDR1 WSHSY and CDR2 SAAADI. The CDR3 spells CASSELSQPQHF. The CDR3 nucleotides read TGCGCCAGCAGTGAGTTATCTCAGCCCCAGCATTTT.

The sample holds a few counts of this clone. J is TRBJ2-7 and V is TRBV30; no clear D. This CDR3 region has 12 residues. Germline V gene sequence: CDR1 GTSNPN, CDR2 SVGIG (reference sequence). The CDR3 DNA reads TGTGCTTTGGAATACGGAGCCTACGAGCAGTACTTC. Translated: CALEYGAYEQYF.

The chain carries TRBV7-3 and TRBJ2-3; possibly TRBD1 for D (7 bases). The CDR3 length is 15 residues. Germline V gives CDR1 SGHTA, CDR2 FQGTGA. V lost 2 bases and J lost 5, with 14 bases in between. CDR3 nucleotides: TGTGCCAGCAGCTTAGAAGACAGGGAGGTAGATACGCAGTATTTT. It is translated as CASSLEDREVDTQYF. The full variable domain, rest sourced from reference TRBV7-3 and TRBJ2-3, is GAGVSQTPSNKVTEKGKYVELRCDPISGHTALYWYRQSLGQGPEFLIYFQGTGAADDSGLPNDRFFAVRPEGSVSTLKIQRTERGDSAVYLCASSLEDREVDTQYFGPGTRLTVL.

This clone was seen only a few times. The chain combines TRBV30 with TRBJ1-4; possible D gene TRBD1, 6 bases. The V and J ends lost 4 bases and 5 bases respectively, with 11 bases between them. CDR1 and CDR2 from the germline V gene are GTSNPN and SVGIG (reference sequence). This CDR3 has 13 amino acids. CDR3 protein: CAWTRQGNEKLFF. DNA of the CDR3: TGTGCCTGGACGAGGCAGGGGAATGAAAAACTGTTTTTT.